Below, 17 T cell receptor beta chains from the same sample are listed, as sequenced in a study of spatial heterogeneity in lung cancer. Time point given: blood at routine non-recurrence follow-up after resection. Tumor, nontumor lung or frozen PBMC supplied whole RNA, sequenced without sorting. TCRdb reprocessed the 5' RACE reads via MiXCR and lists one record per CDR3 protein. Of around 110,000 distinct CDR3 sequences listed, roughly an eighth were seen once; the top ten hold 16%. The specimen comprised PBMCs, sampled at follow-up. The receptors derive from a male donor with early-stage non-small cell lung cancer.

This chain joins TRBV7-9 and TRBJ2-1; D remains unclear. The CDR3 is 14 residues long. The germline V gene encodes CDR1 SEHNR and CDR2 FQNEAQ (reference sequence). V lost 0 bases and J lost 10, with 13 bases in between. CDR3 sequence reads: CASSLARKEGEQFF. The CDR3 DNA reads as TGTGCCAGCAGCTTAGCCCGCAAGGAAGGGGAGCAGTTCTTC.

The chain recombines TRBV28 with TRBJ2-1, with 9 bases aligning to TRBD2. J gave up 5 bases and V 0 bases, and 8 bases lay outside the gene matches. CDR3 length: 17 amino acids. Per germline, CDR1 MDHEN and CDR2 SYDVKM. This CDR3 reads CASSLWSAGGPHNEQFF. CDR3 in DNA: TGTGCCAGCAGTTTATGGTCGGCGGGGGGGCCCCACAATGAGCAGTTCTTC.

As to this clonotype: Possible read error: a much larger clone is one base away. V and J are TRBV12-3 or TRBV12-4 and TRBJ2-1; no reliable D call. This CDR3 contains 13 residues. The V end was cut by 8 bases, the J end by 1 base, with 9 bases between. The CDR3 region has the DNA TGTGCCAGCCTGGGCAGGTCCTACAATGAGCAGTTCTTC. It specifies CASLGRSYNEQFF.

Turning to this clonotype: Possible read error: a much larger clone is one base away. The rearrangement joins TRBV25-1 to TRBJ2-7; D ambiguous. The CDR3 has 11 amino acids. The V gene's germline CDR1 is MGHDK and CDR2 SYGVNS. The CDR3 DNA reads as TGTCCCAGCAGTGAAGGGTACGAGCAGTACTTC. It yields the protein CPSSEGYEQYF.

This clonotype was observed at least ten times. The chain combines TRBV4-1 with TRBJ1-1, with 7 bases lining up with TRBD1. V lost 1 base, J lost 4 bases, and 3 bases stayed unmatched. Per germline, CDR1 MGHRA and CDR2 YSYEKL. The CDR3 is 14 amino acids. CDR3 sequence (DNA): TGCGCCAGCAGCCAAGCACACAGGGGCACTGAAGCTTTCTTT. This encodes CASSQAHRGTEAFF.

This clonotype has at least ten counts. The V gene is TRBV18, the J gene TRBJ1-1, with D hard to call. The CDR3 covers 13 residues. Trimming took off 6 bases at V and 5 bases at J, with 13 bases between the two ends. Germline V gene data show CDR1 as KGHSH and CDR2 as LQKENI. The CDR3 protein is CASSQGGRTEAFF. The DNA for the CDR3 is TGTGCCAGCTCGCAAGGAGGGAGGACTGAAGCTTTCTTT.

V is TRBV28 and J is TRBJ2-1; weak D call: TRBD1 (5 bases). This CDR3 comprises 13 residues. Per the germline V gene, CDR1 is MDHEN and CDR2 is SYDVKM. Deletions cut 3 bases from V and 8 bases from J, with 11 bases between. The CDR3 spells CASSFGDRDEQFF. The CDR3 nucleotides are TGTGCCAGCAGTTTCGGAGACAGAGATGAGCAGTTCTTC. The whole variable domain, remainder taken from reference TRBV28 and TRBJ2-1, is DVKVTQSSRYLVKRTGEKVFLECVQDMDHENMFWYRQDPGLGLRLIYFSYDVKMKEKGDIPEGYSVSREKKERFSLILESASTNQTSMYLCASSFGDRDEQFFGPGTRLTVL.

V is TRBV20-1 and J is TRBJ2-3, with a tentative D call TRBD2 (5 bases). Between the trimmed V and J ends, which lost 5 bases and 3 bases, there was a span of 21 bases. CDR3 length equals 16 residues. Per the germline V gene, CDR1 is DFQATT and CDR2 is SNEGSKA (reference sequence). Here the CDR3 reads CSAARLTRGKTDTQYF. In nucleotides, the CDR3 is TGCAGTGCTGCCCGACTTACGAGAGGGAAGACAGATACGCAGTATTTT.

This chain uses TRBV7-9 with TRBJ2-7, with D maybe TRBD2 (6 bases). V lost 2 bases and J lost 7, with 18 bases in between. This CDR3 region has 15 residues. Per germline, CDR1 SEHNR and CDR2 FQNEAQ (reference sequence). This CDR3 is CASSLTAGEGREQYF. CDR3 DNA sequence: TGTGCCAGCAGCTTAACGGCCGGAGAAGGGAGGGAGCAGTACTTC.

In the case of this clonotype: This sequence may be a read error, since a much larger clone differs from it by one base. The rearrangement links TRBV28 to TRBJ2-7; D perhaps matches TRBD1 (5 bases). CDR1 is MDHEN, CDR2 SYDVKM, per germline. This CDR3 is built from 14 residues. V was cut by 9 bases and J by 0 bases, with 15 bases left in between. This CDR3 reads CASKLGQLSYEQYF. DNA of the CDR3: TGTGCCAGTAAACTGGGGCAACTCTCCTACGAGCAGTACTTC.

This clonotype was recorded many times. CDR3 coding DNA: TGTGCCAGCACCTTCCAGGGTACTAATTCACCCCTCCACTTT. This sequence encodes CASTFQGTNSPLHF. This chain uses TRBV27 with TRBJ1-6; possible D gene TRBD1, 5 bases. The V end lost 7 bases, the J end lost 6 bases, and 13 bases lay between the germline ends. The CDR3 sequence is 14 residues long. From germline, CDR1 is MNHEY and CDR2 SMNVEV (reference sequence).

This clonotype was recorded many times. The chain carries TRBV15 and TRBJ1-5; a possible D gene is TRBD1 (5 bases). Trimming took off 3 bases at V and 5 bases at J, with 11 bases between the two ends. This CDR3 contains 14 residues. Germline lookup yields CDR1 LNHNV and CDR2 YYDKDF (reference sequence). CDR3 DNA sequence: TGTGCCACCAGCAGTGGATTAGGGGATCAGCCCCAGCATTTT. This translates into CATSSGLGDQPQHF.

This clonotype was found many times. V usage is TRBV20-1 and J usage is TRBJ1-5; the match to TRBD1 covers 8 bases. V was pared by 3 bases and J by 4 bases, with 5 bases of the junction left unmatched. CDR3 length: 14 amino acids. CDR1 and CDR2 (germline): DFQATT, SNEGSKA (reference sequence). The CDR3 nucleotides read TGCAGTGCTAGGGAACAGGGGGTTAATCAGCCCCAGCATTTT. Translated: CSAREQGVNQPQHF.

The V and J genes are TRBV28 and TRBJ2-5; 7 bases fit TRBD2. J gave up 4 bases and V 7 bases, and 6 bases lay outside the gene matches. The CDR3 runs to 13 residues. Germline lookup yields CDR1 MDHEN and CDR2 SYDVKM. The CDR3 loop reads CASIAGDRETQYF. The CDR3 DNA reads TGTGCCAGCATTGCGGGGGATCGAGAGACCCAGTACTTC.

This clonotype has only a few counts. The gene calls are TRBV7-9 and TRBJ2-5; 11 nucleotides line up with TRBD2. Germline V gene data show CDR1 as SEHNR and CDR2 as FQNEAQ (reference sequence). The CDR3 extends over 18 amino acids. V lost 5 bases, J lost 2 bases, and 13 bases stayed unmatched. The CDR3 loop is CASSPWTSGHPGQETQYF. The CDR3 bases are TGTGCCAGCAGCCCTTGGACTAGCGGGCACCCGGGACAAGAGACCCAGTACTTC.

This clonotype was seen a handful of times. This CDR3 reads CASSQDVLAGGPNTQYF. Here the CDR3 DNA reads TGTGCCAGCAGCCAAGATGTACTAGCGGGGGGGCCAAATACGCAGTATTTT. The V call is TRBV4-2, the J call TRBJ2-3; 13 bases are shared with TRBD2. Germline V gives CDR1 LGHNA, CDR2 YNFKEQ. The CDR3 runs to 17 residues. The V and J ends lost 0 bases and 7 bases, in that order; junction bases with no gene match: 7.

This clonotype was recorded at least ten times. This chain connects TRBV7-2 to TRBJ2-1, with a possible D match to TRBD2 (5 bases). Per the germline V gene, CDR1 is SGHTA and CDR2 is FQGNSA. This CDR3 has 12 residues. The V end lost 5 bases, the J end lost 9 bases, and 11 bases lay between the germline ends. CDR3 DNA: TGTGCCAGCAGCCGTAGCGTGACTGAGCAGTTCTTC. Translation gives CASSRSVTEQFF. The full variable domain, its missing parts supplied by reference TRBV7-2 and TRBJ2-1, is GAGVSQSPSNKVTEKGKDVELRCDPISGHTALYWYRQSLGQGLEFLIYFQGNSAPDKSGLPSDRFSAERTGGSVSTLTIQRTQQEDSAVYLCASSRSVTEQFFGPGTRLTVL.